This note documents a single T cell receptor beta chain sequence. Relative to the germline gene, one junction end is altered; a read error may explain this. The CDR3 loop spans 15 amino acids. The germline V gene has CDR1 MNHEY and CDR2 SVGAGI. Time point denoted: neoterminal ileum biopsy at postoperative endoscopy, about 6 months after surgery. This sample was included in a study of T cell repertoires in ileal Crohn's disease. Measured with immunoSEQ multiplex PCR; TCRdb has only the in-frame clones, and not every one. The sample has about 12,000 clones; 80% to 85% are singletons. The source material was ileal tissue. The receptor was derived from an adult with Crohn's disease. The chain combines TRBV6-5 with TRBJ2-7; 9 nucleotides line up with TRBD2. The DNA for the CDR3 is TGTGCCAGCAGGACCGAGCGGGGGGATCCCTACGCGCAGTACTTC. This codes for CASRTERGDPYAQYF.